These 21 T cell receptor beta chains were all obtained from the same sample, sequenced in a study of cytomegalovirus exposure and HLA in healthy donors. In the PCR, 60 Vbeta and 13 Jbeta primers were used. Measured with immunoSEQ multiplex PCR; TCRdb has only the in-frame clones, and not every one. Of over 150,000 clones detected, roughly 81% appear once; the ten largest clones hold 13%. Sequencing was performed on PBMCs. The receptors shown here come from a woman aged 50 to 60 in good health and CMV-seronegative.

This chain joins TRBV5-8 and TRBJ1-2, with D possibly being TRBD1 (5 bases). Trimming took off 0 bases at V and 4 bases at J, with 13 bases between the two ends. Germline CDR1 reads SGHTS; CDR2 reads YDEGEE. The CDR3 sequence is 15 residues long. CDR3 sequence: CASSLVVGEVYGYTF. The CDR3 nucleotides are TGTGCCAGCAGCTTGGTAGTAGGGGAGGTCTATGGCTACACCTTC.

This clone was detected only a few times. The junction does not match germline at one end; this may be a read error. J is TRBJ2-7 and V is TRBV5-3; 8 bases fit TRBD1. TRBV5-3 is designated an ORF whose function remains uncertain. This CDR3 spans 14 amino acids. CDR3: CASSSGQGGYEQYF. CDR3 in DNA: TGTGCCAGCAGCTCAGGACAGGGAGGCTACGAGCAGTACTTC.

The chain has TRBV2 and TRBJ2-7; 7 bases are a match to TRBD2. Trimming at V came to 4 bases and at J to 4 bases, leaving 13 bases not matched to a gene. In germline, CDR1 is SNHLY, CDR2 FYNNEI. This CDR3 is 16 amino acids long. The CDR3 DNA follows: TGTGCCAGCAGTGTTTATCGGCTAGCGGAGGGATACGAGCAGTACTTC. It specifies CASSVYRLAEGYEQYF.

The V and J genes are TRBV11-2 and TRBJ2-5, with 8 bases identical to TRBD2. The CDR3 is 15 residues long. Per germline, CDR1 SGHAT and CDR2 FQNNGV. V shed 0 bases and J 8 bases; nucleotides not matched to a gene: 8. The CDR3 loop reads CASSLDGRGHDTQYF. The CDR3 DNA sequence: TGTGCCAGCAGCTTAGACGGGAGGGGTCATGATACCCAGTACTTC. The variable domain in full, completed from reference TRBV11-2 and TRBJ2-5, reads EAGVAQSPRYKIIEKRQSVAFWCNPISGHATLYWYQQILGQGPKLLIQFQNNGVVDDSQLPKDRFSAERLKGVDSTLKIQPAKLEDSAVYLCASSLDGRGHDTQYFGPGTRLLVL.

Of note for this clone: Other DNA variants within this sample encode the same CDR3. J is TRBJ2-7 and V is TRBV7-2; D remains unclear. Germline assignment: CDR1 SGHTA and CDR2 FQGNSA. The CDR3 spans 12 residues. V lost 4 bases, J lost 3 bases, and 7 bases lay in between. CDR3 nucleotide sequence: TGTGCCAGCAGCTCCTCCGGCTACGAGCAGTACTTC. Translation gives CASSSSGYEQYF.

The rearrangement joins TRBV6-5 to TRBJ1-1; D unresolved. V lost 5 bases and J 3 bases, leaving 4 bases between the germline ends. Germline CDR1 is MNHEY and CDR2 is SVGAGI. The CDR3 totals 11 residues. For the CDR3, the DNA is TGTGCCAGCAGTGGCTACACTGAAGCTTTCTTT. Protein product: CASSGYTEAFF.

This clone was found a few times. This chain connects TRBV5-1 to TRBJ2-2, with 11 bases identical to TRBD1. The V gene's germline CDR1 is SGHRS and CDR2 YFSETQ. Germline trimming cut 3 bases from V and 6 bases from J; bases unmatched to any gene: 1. CDR3 length: 14 amino acids. CDR3 residues: CASSWTGGSGELFF. CDR3 DNA sequence: TGCGCCAGCAGCTGGACAGGGGGCTCCGGGGAGCTGTTTTTT.

V usage is TRBV11-2 and J usage is TRBJ2-3; 10 positions match TRBD2. The trim removed 5 bases at V and 2 bases at J, leaving 7 bases unmatched. The CDR3 contains 16 residues. CDR1 and CDR2 from the germline V gene are SGHAT and FQNNGV. This CDR3 is CASSTRLAGDTDTQYF. The CDR3 DNA reads as TGTGCCAGCAGCACGAGGCTAGCGGGGGACACAGATACGCAGTATTTT.

This CDR3 reads CASSFGNTEAFF. Here the CDR3 DNA reads TGTGCCAGCAGCTTCGGGAACACTGAAGCTTTCTTT. The chain joins TRBV7-3 to TRBJ1-1; D is undetermined. The CDR3 sequence is 12 residues long. From germline, CDR1 is SGHTA and CDR2 FQGTGA. Between the trimmed V and J ends, which lost 3 bases and 1 base, there was a span of 3 bases.

J is TRBJ1-1 and V is TRBV28, with TRBD1 as a possible D gene (5 bases). V was trimmed by 7 bases and J by 5 bases, leaving 11 bases between them. Looked up from germline, CDR1 is MDHEN and CDR2 is SYDVKM. The CDR3 runs to 12 residues. The CDR3 loop is CASNRRGTEAFF. The CDR3 DNA is TGTGCCAGCAACCGCCGGGGGACTGAAGCTTTCTTT.

The chain employs TRBV29-1 and TRBJ1-2, with 12 nucleotides matching TRBD1. The CDR3 sequence is 12 residues long. The V segment lost 8 bases and the J segment 6 bases; nucleotides outside the gene matches: 4. Germline V CDR1 and CDR2: SQVTM, ANQGSEA. The CDR3 loop is CSFGTGGDGYTF. In DNA, the CDR3 is TGCAGCTTTGGGACAGGGGGCGATGGCTACACCTTC.

V usage is TRBV30 and J usage is TRBJ1-3, with unresolved D. The CDR3 totals 14 residues. Trimming took 2 bases from V and 3 from J, leaving 11 bases between them. Germline lookup yields CDR1 GTSNPN and CDR2 SVGIG (reference sequence). This CDR3 is CAWSREASGNTIYF. CDR3 in DNA: TGTGCCTGGAGTCGGGAGGCGAGTGGAAACACCATATATTTT.

The chain links TRBV20-1 to TRBJ1-1; D is ambiguous. Trimming removed 5 bases from V and 4 bases from J, with 8 bases in between. CDR1 is DFQATT, CDR2 SNEGSKA, per germline (reference sequence). The CDR3 sequence is 11 residues long. The CDR3 nucleotides are TGCAGTGCTCAAAGAGGCACTGAAGCTTTCTTT. It yields the protein CSAQRGTEAFF.

The rearrangement joins TRBV4-2 to TRBJ2-5; D may be TRBD2 (6 bases). V lost 1 base, J lost 2 bases, and 14 bases lay in between. CDR1 LGHNA and CDR2 YNFKEQ come from the germline V gene. CDR3 length: 16 amino acids. In nucleotides, the CDR3 is TGTGCCAGCAGCCAAGGGGACTCCCTTCTACAAGAGACCCAGTACTTC. Protein product: CASSQGDSLLQETQYF.

This chain uses TRBV5-5 with TRBJ2-5; a possible D gene is TRBD1 (6 bases). CDR1 is SGHKS, CDR2 YYEKEE, per germline (reference sequence). Deletions cut 1 base from V and 5 bases from J, with 12 bases between. This CDR3 is built from 14 residues. DNA for the CDR3: TGTGCCAGCAGCTTGCCAGGGGTTGCGGAGACCCAGTACTTC. It specifies CASSLPGVAETQYF.

The chain couples TRBV30 to TRBJ1-2, with TRBD1 identical over 7 bases. The CDR3 contains 13 residues. Unmatched junction bases numbered 5, after V lost 3 bases and J lost 4 bases. Germline CDR1 is GTSNPN and CDR2 is SVGIG (reference sequence). CDR3 DNA sequence: TGTGCCTGGAGCAAAGACAGGGCCTATGGCTACACCTTC. This codes for CAWSKDRAYGYTF. The full variable domain, with the rest looked up from reference TRBV30 and TRBJ1-2, is SQTIHQWPATLVQPVGSPLSLECTVEGTSNPNLYWYRQAAGRGLQLLFYSVGIGQISSEVPQNLSASRPQDRQFILSSKKLLLSDSGFYLCAWSKDRAYGYTFGSGTRLTVV.

J is TRBJ2-7 and V is TRBV5-1; 7 nucleotides align to TRBD1. Germline values: CDR1 SGHRS, CDR2 YFSETQ. The J segment lost 4 bases and the V segment lost 7 bases, leaving 11 bases of the junction unmatched. There are 14 residues in the CDR3. CDR3 loop: CASALSRDSYEQYF. CDR3 nucleotides: TGCGCCAGCGCCCTGTCCCGGGACAGTTACGAGCAGTACTTC.

V usage is TRBV4-1 and J usage is TRBJ2-7; D gene ambiguous. V dropped 1 base and J dropped 1 base, with 8 bases sitting between them. The CDR3 runs to 14 residues. Germline values: CDR1 MGHRA, CDR2 YSYEKL. The CDR3 DNA sequence: TGCGCCAGCAGCCAAGGTACCAGTTCCTACGAGCAGTACTTC. This sequence encodes CASSQGTSSYEQYF.

Remarks on this clone: Other DNA sequences in this sample translate to the same CDR3. The chain combines TRBV7-9 with TRBJ2-7; tentative D call: TRBD2 (5 bases). The CDR3 is 13 residues long. The V and J ends lost 4 bases and 2 bases respectively, with 9 bases between them. Germline V CDR1 and CDR2: SEHNR, FQNEAQ (reference sequence). DNA of the CDR3: TGTGCCAGCAGCTCCTCCGGGGCCTACGAGCAGTACTTC. It codes for CASSSSGAYEQYF. Full variable domain (outside the CDR3, taken from reference TRBV7-9 and TRBJ2-7): DTGVSQNPRHKITKRGQNVTFRCDPISEHNRLYWYRQTLGQGPEFLTYFQNEAQLEKSRLLSDRFSAERPKGSFSTLEIQRTEQGDSAMYLCASSSSGAYEQYFGPGTRLTVT.

The chain uses TRBV5-1 and TRBJ2-3; TRBD2 agrees at 8 bases. The CDR3 spans 16 residues. The germline V gene encodes CDR1 SGHRS and CDR2 YFSETQ. Unmatched junction bases numbered 10, after V lost 4 bases and J lost 3 bases. CDR3 amino acids: CASSTVPGLVTDTQYF. DNA of the CDR3: TGCGCCAGCAGCACAGTCCCGGGACTAGTAACAGATACGCAGTATTTT.

Comments on this clone: Other DNA sequences in the sample encode the same CDR3. This chain connects TRBV5-5 to TRBJ2-5, with D perhaps matching TRBD1 (5 bases). V was trimmed by 1 base and J by 2 bases, leaving 6 bases between them. The length of the CDR3 is 13 residues. Germline V gene lookup returns CDR1 SGHKS and CDR2 YYEKEE (reference sequence). For the CDR3, the DNA is TGTGCCAGCAGCTTGCAGGGACAAGAGACCCAGTACTTC. Protein: CASSLQGQETQYF. Full variable domain (remainder filled in from reference TRBV5-5 and TRBJ2-5): DAGVTQSPTHLIKTRGQQVTLRCSPISGHKSVSWYQQVLGQGPQFIFQYYEKEERGRGNFPDRFSARQFPNYSSELNVNALLLGDSALYLCASSLQGQETQYFGPGTRLLVL.